The TCR beta chain under discussion was sequenced for a study of CD8 T cells in ankylosing spondylitis. TCRdb re-analysed the 5' RACE reads in MiXCR, keeping a single row per CDR3 protein. The sample has about 840,000 distinct CDR3 sequences, about 10% seen once. The CDR3 is made up of 15 amino acids. The V and J ends lost 0 bases and 6 bases respectively, with 15 bases between them. In germline, CDR1 is LGHDT, CDR2 YNNKEL (reference sequence). With regard to this clonotype: No antigen is known for it.

The study's findings and limits: Seemingly distinctive of ankylosing spondylitis blood was a TCR beta motif formed by eight highly homologous variants.

What was sequenced was blood, either unsorted or a sorted T cell fraction (not recorded which). This TCR was sampled from a male donor with ankylosing spondylitis. The genes are TRBV3-1 and TRBJ2-7, with D perhaps given as TRBD1 or TRBD2 (5 bases each). The CDR3 DNA follows: TGTGCCAGCAGCCAAGAGGGACGGTTTTTTATCGAGCAGTACTTC. This gives the protein CASSQEGRFFIEQYF.